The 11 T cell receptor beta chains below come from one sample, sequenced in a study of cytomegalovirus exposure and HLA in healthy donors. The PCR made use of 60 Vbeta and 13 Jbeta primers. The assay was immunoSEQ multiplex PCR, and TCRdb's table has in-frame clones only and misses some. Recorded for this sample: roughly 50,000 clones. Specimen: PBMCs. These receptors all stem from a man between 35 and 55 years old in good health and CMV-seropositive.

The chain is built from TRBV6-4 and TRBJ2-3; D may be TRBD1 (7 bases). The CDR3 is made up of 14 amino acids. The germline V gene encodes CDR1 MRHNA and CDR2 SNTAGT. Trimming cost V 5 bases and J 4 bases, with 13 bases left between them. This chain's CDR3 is CASSQTGEADTQYF. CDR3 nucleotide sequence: TGTGCCAGCAGTCAAACAGGGGAGGCAGATACGCAGTATTTT.

The CDR3 region is CASSRGQDGDEQYF. The CDR3 DNA follows: TGTGCCAGCTCCCGGGGACAGGACGGGGACGAGCAGTACTTC. The chain combines TRBV18 with TRBJ2-7; 8 bases fit TRBD1. V lost 6 bases and J lost 5; bases outside the gene matches: 9. Germline-derived CDR1 and CDR2 are KGHSH and LQKENI. The CDR3 is 14 residues long.

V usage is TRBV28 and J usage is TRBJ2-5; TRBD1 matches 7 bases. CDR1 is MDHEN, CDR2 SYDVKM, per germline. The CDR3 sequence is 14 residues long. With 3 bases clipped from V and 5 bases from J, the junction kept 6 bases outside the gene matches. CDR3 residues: CASSFRGTEETQYF. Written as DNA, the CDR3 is TGTGCCAGCAGTTTTAGGGGGACAGAGGAGACCCAGTACTTC.

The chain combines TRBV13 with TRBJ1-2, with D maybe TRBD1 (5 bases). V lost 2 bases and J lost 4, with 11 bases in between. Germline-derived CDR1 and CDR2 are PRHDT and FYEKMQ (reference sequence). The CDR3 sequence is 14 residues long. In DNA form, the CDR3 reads TGTGCCAGCAGCTTACAAGGGGTGCCCTATGGCTACACCTTC. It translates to CASSLQGVPYGYTF.

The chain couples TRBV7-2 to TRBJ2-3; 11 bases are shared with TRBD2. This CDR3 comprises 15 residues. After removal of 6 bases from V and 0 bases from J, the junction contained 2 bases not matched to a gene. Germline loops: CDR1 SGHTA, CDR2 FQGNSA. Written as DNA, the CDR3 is TGTGCCAGCAGGAGACTAGCGGGGAGCACAGATACGCAGTATTTT. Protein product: CASRRLAGSTDTQYF.

In nucleotides, the CDR3 is TGTGCCAGCAGTTTAGGGACATCTAAGAACACTGAAGCTTTCTTT. The encoded protein is CASSLGTSKNTEAFF. The V and J genes are TRBV28 and TRBJ1-1, with a tentative D call TRBD1 (6 bases). The CDR3 consists of 15 residues. Germline CDR1 MDHEN, CDR2 SYDVKM. Trimming removed 2 bases from V and 1 base from J, with 11 bases in between.

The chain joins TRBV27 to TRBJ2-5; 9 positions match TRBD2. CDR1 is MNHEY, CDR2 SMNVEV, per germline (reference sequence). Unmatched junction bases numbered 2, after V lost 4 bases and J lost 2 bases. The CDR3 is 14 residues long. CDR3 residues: CASSSGLAQETQYF. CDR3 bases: TGTGCCAGCAGTTCGGGACTAGCTCAAGAGACCCAGTACTTC.

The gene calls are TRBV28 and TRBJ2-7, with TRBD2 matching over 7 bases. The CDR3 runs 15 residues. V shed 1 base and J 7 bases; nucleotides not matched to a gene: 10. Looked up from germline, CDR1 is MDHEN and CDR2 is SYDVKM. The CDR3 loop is CASSLSKRGSGEQYF. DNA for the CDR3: TGTGCCAGCAGTTTATCAAAGCGGGGATCAGGGGAGCAGTACTTC.

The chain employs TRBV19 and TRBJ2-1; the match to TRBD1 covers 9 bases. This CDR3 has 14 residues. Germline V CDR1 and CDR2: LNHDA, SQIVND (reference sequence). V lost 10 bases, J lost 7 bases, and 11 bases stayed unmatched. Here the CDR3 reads CATNTGGAGNEQFF. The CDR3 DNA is TGTGCCACTAACACAGGGGGCGCTGGGAATGAGCAGTTCTTC.

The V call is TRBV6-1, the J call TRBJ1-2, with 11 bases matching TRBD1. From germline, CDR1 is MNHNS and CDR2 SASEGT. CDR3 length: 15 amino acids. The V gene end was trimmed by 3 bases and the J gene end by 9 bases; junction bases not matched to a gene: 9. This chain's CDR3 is CASSERRGQGDRYTF. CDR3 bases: TGTGCCAGCAGTGAGAGGAGGGGACAGGGGGACCGCTACACCTTC.

This chain's CDR3 is CASSWTANTEAFF. CDR3 nucleotides: TGTGCCAGCAGTTGGACAGCGAACACTGAAGCTTTCTTT. The chain has TRBV6-6 and TRBJ1-1, with D possibly being TRBD1 (6 bases). Trimming removed 4 bases from V and 1 base from J, with 7 bases in between. The CDR3 is made up of 13 amino acids. The germline gives CDR1 MNHNY, CDR2 SVGAGI (reference sequence).